This T cell receptor (beta chain) was observed in a study of identical twins listed by TCRdb under 2016. About the investigation overall: To test whether fetal clonotypes persist, the study used deep sequencing on TCR alpha and beta repertoires from monozygotic twins, unrelated adults of various ages, and cord blood. Replicate twin experiments were performed at different times using different library preparation protocols to rule out contamination. Study-level results and caveats: Fewer insertions were carried by abundant cord blood beta clonotypes; a weaker similar trend was observed in young adult naive repertoires, while no such trend was observed in memory repertoires. Excess twin sharing in beta out-of-frame sequences was weaker because fewer shared sequences lowered the signal-to-noise ratio. Zero-insertion analyses could be partly confounded by invariant T cells such as MAIT and iNKT, although diverse VJ usage argued against such confounding for most clonotypes. Because the same donors could not be followed over many years, the conclusions relied on cross-sectional statistical analysis. Out-of-frame TCR alpha sharing in monozygotic twins was systematically underestimated by recombination models, whereas sharing between unrelated individuals was in agreement with the recombination models. Compared with coincidental sharing between unrelated individuals, out-of-frame TCR alpha sequences shared between twins showed an excess of sequences with low generation probability.

On this clonotype itself: Its antigen is currently not known. One end of the junction does not line up with germline, which may come from a read error.

The germline V gene (reference sequence) provides CDR1 DFQATT and CDR2 SNEGSKA. The CDR3, cysteine through phenylalanine, is 15 amino acids long. The kept DNA is CDR3 alone, 45 bases in frame from the first base. Every donor in the study was a healthy Caucasian. Three pairs of female monozygotic twins, all aged roughly 18 to 30 years, made up the twin cohort. RNA for TCR libraries was isolated from peripheral blood mononuclear cells. The library was made by 5' RACE. The sequencer was an Illumina HiSeq 2000. Template switching introduced a universal primer binding site; the final cDNA contained a unique molecular identifier, enabling accurate counting of TCR cDNA molecules. Specific primers in the conserved constant-segment region were used to synthesize first-strand cDNA for TCR alpha and beta chains. To control for contamination, every cDNA library carried two barcodes: a SMART-Mk sample barcode plus Illumina barcodes. TruSeq adapter sequences and Illumina sample barcodes were added in two successive PCR steps. The TCR alpha and beta cDNA libraries were sequenced on the Illumina HiSeq platform using custom primers. Per the authors' processing: Unique molecular identifiers were extracted from raw reads with MiGEC, and CDR3 positions were determined with MiXCR. Recombination models were inferred per individual with the repgenHMM and IGoR tools using an EM algorithm. Shared clonotype analysis was performed with the tcR package in R, normalizing sharing by the product of cloneset sizes. Out-of-frame nonproductive sequences were analyzed to study raw recombination free of thymic and clonal selection effects. TCRdb reran the public reads through fastp at Q25 and MiXCR, keeping productive beta chains. A single entry per CDR3 protein holds the most common genes and DNA from its merged rows. The V and J calls were determined by TCRdb, not by the authors. The sample profile shows about 660,000 distinct CDR3 sequences; less than 10% of them were found once. The top ten hold roughly 0.97% of the sample.

These data were also reused for a study on yellow fever vaccine responses in identical twins. From that second study: According to the authors, in identical twins the way T cells responded to vaccination appeared partly convergent and partly personalized. The study precisely tracked vaccine-responding T cell clones in identical twins.

The chain joins TRBV20-1 to TRBJ2-6, with the D segment identity uncertain. This clonotype originated in a woman aged 18-29 years in good health. Sequenced material: PBMCs. The encoded CDR3 is CRAKGGLAGANVLTF. The base sequence is TGCAGAGCTAAGGGTGGGCTGGCCGGGGCCAACGTCCTGACTTTC.